These 10 T cell receptor beta chains originate from one sample sequenced in a study of tumor-infiltrating lymphocytes in oesophageal squamous cell carcinoma. MiXCR, applied by TCRdb to the PCR reads, yields one record per CDR3 protein. The sample contains about 22,000 distinct CDR3 sequences, around 34% of which appear only once. The sample consisted of esophageal tumor tissue. The receptors were sampled from a female donor with esophageal squamous cell carcinoma.

The rearrangement uses TRBV2 and TRBJ1-2, with D perhaps matching TRBD1 (6 bases). Germline-derived CDR1 and CDR2 are SNHLY and FYNNEI. The V end lost 7 bases, the J end lost 3 bases, and 12 bases lay between the germline ends. The CDR3 consists of 13 residues. The CDR3 nucleotides are TGTGCCAGCACCCCGGACAGAGACTATGGCTACACCTTC. It is translated as CASTPDRDYGYTF.

This clonotype came up many times. The rearrangement joins TRBV5-1 to TRBJ2-5, with 10 bases that match TRBD2. The J call is doubtful: the DNA matches TRBJ2-7 better. In germline, CDR1 is SGHRS, CDR2 YFSETQ. CDR3 size: 14 residues. This chain's CDR3 is CASSLVLAGIEQYF. CDR3 coding DNA: TGCGCCAGCAGCTTGGTACTAGCGGGAATCGAGCAGTACTTC.

The table lists this clonotype with many counts. DNA of the CDR3: TGTGCCAGCAGCCGGGTCTTTAATGAAAAACTGTTTTTT. Its protein is CASSRVFNEKLFF. V and J are TRBV6-2 or TRBV6-3 and TRBJ1-4; D is uncertain. This CDR3 comprises 13 residues. The V and J ends lost 6 bases and 4 bases respectively, with 9 bases between them. CDR1 is MNHEY and CDR2 is SVGEGT in the germline V gene.

This clonotype was detected many times. The chain joins TRBV28 to TRBJ2-6; D gene ambiguous. V was clipped by 7 bases and J by 2 bases, with 6 bases between them. Germline V gene lookup returns CDR1 MDHEN and CDR2 SYDVKM. CDR3 size: 13 residues. The chain's CDR3 is CASIQPGANVLTF. The CDR3 coding sequence is TGTGCCAGCATCCAGCCTGGGGCCAACGTCCTGACTTTC. Full variable domain (outside the CDR3, taken from reference TRBV28 and TRBJ2-6): DVKVTQSSRYLVKRTGEKVFLECVQDMDHENMFWYRQDPGLGLRLIYFSYDVKMKEKGDIPEGYSVSREKKERFSLILESASTNQTSMYLCASIQPGANVLTFGAGSRLTVL.

This clonotype was observed many times. The chain combines TRBV5-5 with TRBJ1-1; D possibly corresponds to TRBD1 (5 bases). V was pared by 1 base and J by 3 bases, with 16 bases between. This CDR3 has 16 residues. The V gene's germline CDR1 is SGHKS and CDR2 YYEKEE (reference sequence). The chain's CDR3 is CASSLFERGWDTEAFF. The CDR3 DNA follows: TGTGCCAGCAGCTTGTTTGAGAGGGGTTGGGACACTGAAGCTTTCTTT.

This clonotype showed up many times. The rearrangement links TRBV11-2 to TRBJ1-1; the D gene is possibly TRBD1 (6 bases). Germline loops: CDR1 SGHAT, CDR2 FQNNGV. CDR3 length equals 14 residues. Trimming removed 4 bases at V and 3 bases at J, with 12 bases between. The CDR3 sequence: CASSWGPGDTEAFF. The CDR3 DNA follows: TGTGCCAGCAGCTGGGGGCCCGGGGACACTGAAGCTTTCTTT.

A note on this clonotype: Germline is not matched at one junction end, which may reflect a read error. The gene calls are TRBV7-6 and TRBJ2-5, with TRBD1 matching over 8 bases. The DNA end is a closer match to TRBJ2-7, so the J assignment may be wrong. The CDR3 loop spans 13 amino acids. From germline, CDR1 is SGHVS and CDR2 FNYEAQ. CDR3 region: CASSSDRGGEQYF. The DNA for the CDR3 is TGTGCTAGCAGCAGCGACAGGGGTGGCGAGCAGTACTTC.

This clonotype was seen only once. A read error may explain this, as a much larger clone is one base away. The J gene is TRBJ2-7, the V gene TRBV6-1; D possibly corresponds to TRBD2 (6 bases). The CDR3 totals 13 residues. Per the germline V gene, CDR1 is MNHNS and CDR2 is SASEGT. The CDR3 region is CTSSEARRGEQYF. The DNA of the CDR3 is TGTACCAGCAGTGAAGCGCGGAGGGGTGAGCAGTACTTC.

In this sample, this clonotype turned up a few times. The chain couples TRBV7-3 to TRBJ2-5, with 9 nucleotides matching TRBD2. Judging by the DNA end, TRBJ2-3 fits better; the J call may be wrong. The CDR3 length is 14 residues. CDR1 and CDR2 (germline): SGHTA, FQGTGA. The CDR3 loop reads CASSGSGSADTQYF. CDR3 in DNA: TGTGCCAGCAGCGGTAGCGGGAGTGCAGATACGCAGTATTTT.

This clonotype is classed as medium-sized (0.01 to 0.1%). V usage is TRBV7-2 and J usage is TRBJ1-4; D gene ambiguous. V lost 6 bases and J 5 bases, leaving 19 bases between the germline ends. The CDR3 loop spans 16 amino acids. Germline V lookup: CDR1 SGHTA, CDR2 FQGNSA. The CDR3 loop is CASSPFWQATNEKLFF. CDR3 DNA sequence: TGTGCCAGCAGTCCCTTTTGGCAGGCTACAAATGAAAAACTGTTTTTT.